Given below is one T cell receptor (beta chain) in context. Its antigen is unidentified. The data stem from a study of shared clonotypes between healthy human individuals. Study background: Each donor contributed plates that comprised three CD4 naive, three CD4 memory, two CD8 naive and one CD8 memory. Overall study findings and caveats: Depth was large, yet rarefaction showed that sorted-subset sequencing was incomplete. A reduction in generation probabilities was seen for non-shared clonotypes relative to those shared by all four donors. Memory subsets had estimated richness that was generally smaller than that of naive subsets.

This CDR3 is built from 12 residues. The germline CDR1 and CDR2 sequences are SEHNR and FQNEAQ (reference sequence). V dropped 5 bases and J dropped 12 bases, with 17 bases sitting between them. Assay used: immunoSEQ multiplex PCR; TCRdb lists only in-frame clones, some missing. Altogether around 2.5 million clones are present, 93% being singletons, with the ten largest covering 0.36%. Sequencing was done on a sample of naive CD4+ T cells from PBMCs. Subset reported: CD45RA+ positively selected. The TCR was taken from a young man in good health. Some clones in this sample may be carry-over from other donors' samples. The chain recombines TRBV7-9 with TRBJ2-7; D gene uncertain. The CDR3 DNA is TGTGCCAGCAGCCTCAACACCGGGCCGCCGTACTTC. It yields the protein CASSLNTGPPYF.